This T cell receptor (beta chain) comes out of a study of T cells after yellow fever vaccination. MiXCR, applied by TCRdb to the 5' RACE reads, yields one record per CDR3 protein. Here the sample spans some 600,000 distinct CDR3 sequences, around 17% being singletons. The CDR3 sequence is 17 residues long. V was shortened by 0 bases and J by 9 bases, with 18 bases between the two germline ends. From germline, CDR1 is MNHEY and CDR2 SVGAGI. This clonotype was detected only a few times. The J gene is TRBJ1-6, the V gene TRBV6-5, with D tentatively TRBD1 (5 bases). Here the sequenced sample was PBMCs, taken around 5 days after the first yellow fever vaccination. The origin of this receptor is a young man who received the YFV17D yellow fever vaccine. Written as DNA, the CDR3 is TGTGCCAGCAGTTACTCGATTACTAGGGGATTGGGTTCACCCCTCCACTTT. It codes for CASSYSITRGLGSPLHF.